What follows are 21 T cell receptor beta chains derived from one specimen sequenced in a study of blood T cell repertoires in COVID-19. Some clones are missing from TCRdb's copy, which holds only in-frame ones; the method was immunoSEQ multiplex PCR. The sample shows over 250,000 clones, around 90% of them seen only once. The specimen was PBMCs or T cells enriched from blood (not recorded which). These receptors were obtained from a woman between 25 and 40 years old who had recovered from COVID-19.

The rearrangement joins TRBV7-9 to TRBJ2-7, with 11 bases fitting TRBD2. With V trimmed by 1 base and J by 5 bases, 13 bases remained unmatched. The CDR3 sequence is 18 residues long. Germline assignment: CDR1 SEHNR and CDR2 FQNEAQ (reference sequence). This CDR3 is CASSLDPSGRRGFDEQYF. For the CDR3, the DNA is TGTGCCAGCAGCTTAGATCCTAGCGGGAGGCGCGGGTTCGACGAGCAGTACTTC.

This chain links TRBV28 with TRBJ1-3; D not certain. The CDR3 extends over 15 amino acids. Trimming left V 1 base short and J 0 bases short, with 7 bases between. Germline values: CDR1 MDHEN, CDR2 SYDVKM. DNA of the CDR3: TGTGCCAGCAGTTTATACCGGGACTCTGGAAACACCATATATTTT. This encodes CASSLYRDSGNTIYF.

This chain connects TRBV28 to TRBJ2-1; D possibly corresponds to TRBD1 (6 bases). The V gene's germline CDR1 is MDHEN and CDR2 SYDVKM. The CDR3 is 12 amino acids. Deletions cut 6 bases from V and 5 bases from J, with 8 bases between. As DNA, the CDR3 is TGTGCCAGCAGGGACAGACACAATGAGCAGTTCTTC. This gives the protein CASRDRHNEQFF. Variable domain in full (rest from reference TRBV28 and TRBJ2-1): DVKVTQSSRYLVKRTGEKVFLECVQDMDHENMFWYRQDPGLGLRLIYFSYDVKMKEKGDIPEGYSVSREKKERFSLILESASTNQTSMYLCASRDRHNEQFFGPGTRLTVL.

CDR3 DNA: TGTGCCAGCAGTGAACCCTTAGGGTCACAGGGGGTGTCCTACAATGAGCAGTTCTTC. Protein sequence: CASSEPLGSQGVSYNEQFF. This sequence joins TRBV6-1 and TRBJ2-1; 8 bases are a match to TRBD1. The V gene end was trimmed by 2 bases and the J gene end by 1 base; junction bases not matched to a gene: 13. Germline CDR1 reads MNHNS; CDR2 reads SASEGT. The CDR3 runs 19 residues.

This chain links TRBV5-1 with TRBJ1-5; 10 bases line up with TRBD1. The CDR3 consists of 16 residues. The germline gives CDR1 SGHRS, CDR2 YFSETQ. V gave up 0 bases and J gave up 1 base; unmatched junction bases: 1. Here the CDR3 DNA reads TGCGCCAGCAGCTTGGGGACAGGGGGAAGCAATCAGCCCCAGCATTTT. This gives the protein CASSLGTGGSNQPQHF.

The genes are TRBV2 and TRBJ2-1; the D gene is possibly TRBD2 (6 bases). The CDR3 length is 15 residues. V was clipped by 3 bases and J by 4 bases, with 13 bases between them. CDR1 SNHLY and CDR2 FYNNEI come from the germline V gene. The CDR3 region has the DNA TGTGCCAGCAGTGATGCGGGGACCTCTTACAATGAGCAGTTCTTC. This translates into CASSDAGTSYNEQFF.

The chain recombines TRBV7-3 with TRBJ1-1; D uncertain. With 5 bases removed from V and 0 bases from J, the gap between germline ends came to 7 bases. The CDR3 is 13 residues long. Germline CDR1 reads SGHTA; CDR2 reads FQGTGA. For the CDR3, the DNA is TGTGCCAGCAGCCGCCAGATGAACACTGAAGCTTTCTTT. Translated, it gives CASSRQMNTEAFF.

V is TRBV7-2 and J is TRBJ1-6; TRBD1 is a possible D gene (5 bases). The V and J ends lost 4 bases and 0 bases respectively, with 10 bases between them. The CDR3 spans 16 residues. Germline V gene sequence: CDR1 SGHTA, CDR2 FQGNSA. CDR3 region: CASSSRQSSYNSPLHF. Written as DNA, the CDR3 is TGTGCCAGCAGCTCTCGACAGAGCTCCTATAATTCACCCCTCCACTTT.

The chain couples TRBV7-9 to TRBJ2-2; no definite D call. The CDR3 is 12 amino acids. V lost 4 bases to trimming and J lost 5 bases, with 5 bases between them. Germline-derived CDR1 and CDR2 are SEHNR and FQNEAQ (reference sequence). The CDR3 sequence is CASSSQTGELFF. The CDR3 DNA reads TGTGCCAGCAGCTCGCAGACCGGGGAGCTGTTTTTT.

The V and J genes are TRBV19 and TRBJ1-4; D not resolved. V was trimmed by 3 bases and J by 8 bases, leaving 7 bases between them. Germline CDR1 and CDR2: LNHDA and SQIVND (reference sequence). This CDR3 spans 12 amino acids. The CDR3 loop reads CASSIGREKLFF. The CDR3 DNA follows: TGTGCCAGTAGTATCGGCAGGGAAAAACTGTTTTTT.

The chain combines TRBV18 with TRBJ1-5, with 7 bases that match TRBD1. The CDR3 loop spans 16 amino acids. V lost 6 bases to trimming and J lost 5 bases; unmatched junction nucleotides: 13. Germline CDR1 and CDR2: KGHSH and LQKENI. The CDR3 coding sequence is TGTGCCAGCTCGCTGGGGTCCACAGGGGTCCATCAGCCCCAGCATTTT. It codes for CASSLGSTGVHQPQHF.

CDR3 sequence (DNA): TGTGCCAGCAGCCCTACAGGGGGATTTAATTCACCCCTCCACTTT. Its translation is CASSPTGGFNSPLHF. The gene calls are TRBV5-4 and TRBJ1-6; 8 positions agree with TRBD1. Unmatched junction bases numbered 6, after V lost 4 bases and J lost 6 bases. CDR3 length equals 15 residues. CDR1 SGHNT and CDR2 YYREEE come from the germline V gene (reference sequence).

The genes are TRBV6-5 and TRBJ2-7, with D possibly TRBD2 on 6 matching bases. This CDR3 spans 15 amino acids. Per the germline V gene, CDR1 is MNHEY and CDR2 is SVGAGI. V was clipped by 7 bases and J by 0 bases, with 16 bases between them. The CDR3 is CASIHGREGSYEQYF. DNA of the CDR3: TGTGCCAGCATTCACGGGCGGGAAGGCTCCTACGAGCAGTACTTC.

V usage is TRBV4-3 and J usage is TRBJ2-2; 14 nucleotides line up with TRBD2. V lost 0 bases, J lost 3 bases, and 3 bases stayed unmatched. This CDR3 has 18 amino acids. CDR1 is LGHNA and CDR2 is YSLEER in the germline V gene. CDR3 region: CASSQDLGLAGDTGELFF. CDR3 coding DNA: TGCGCCAGCAGCCAAGACCTGGGACTAGCGGGAGACACCGGGGAGCTGTTTTTT.

The chain joins TRBV4-3 to TRBJ1-5; D is unclear. The germline CDR1 and CDR2 sequences are LGHNA and YSLEER. The V and J ends lost 0 bases and 4 bases respectively, with 4 bases between them. The CDR3 extends over 13 amino acids. This CDR3 is CASSQDSNQPQHF. The CDR3 nucleotides read TGCGCCAGCAGCCAAGATTCAAATCAGCCCCAGCATTTT.

The chain recombines TRBV1 with TRBJ1-1. TRBV1 is flagged as a pseudogene. The CDR3 covers 15 residues. The CDR3: CTSSLPGRGGTEAFF. CDR3 DNA sequence: TGCACCAGCAGCCTCCCAGGGAGGGGGGGCACTGAAGCTTTCTTT.

This chain links TRBV2 with TRBJ2-5, with D possibly being TRBD1 (5 bases). V dropped 2 bases and J dropped 2 bases, with 9 bases sitting between them. CDR1 is SNHLY, CDR2 FYNNEI, per germline. The CDR3 covers 14 residues. In DNA form, the CDR3 reads TGTGCCAGCAGTGAACTGACAGTACAAGAGACCCAGTACTTC. This sequence encodes CASSELTVQETQYF.

This clone was seen only once. The chain links TRBV5-1 to TRBJ2-6; possibly TRBD2 for D (6 bases). Germline V gene lookup returns CDR1 SGHRS and CDR2 YFSETQ. Trimming stripped 0 bases from V and 4 bases from J, with 8 bases between. CDR3 length equals 15 residues. CDR3 loop: CASSLAGVGANVLTF. CDR3 sequence (DNA): TGCGCCAGCAGCTTGGCGGGGGTAGGGGCCAACGTCCTGACTTTC. Looking up the rest from reference TRBV5-1 and TRBJ2-6 gives the full variable domain: KAGVTQTPRYLIKTRGQQVTLSCSPISGHRSVSWYQQTPGQGLQFLFEYFSETQRNKGNFPGRFSGRQFSNSRSEMNVSTLELGDSALYLCASSLAGVGANVLTFGAGSRLTVL.

The gene calls are TRBV28 and TRBJ2-7; tentative D call: TRBD1 (6 bases). V lost 6 bases to trimming and J lost 7 bases, with 16 bases between them. From germline, CDR1 is MDHEN and CDR2 SYDVKM. The CDR3 runs to 13 residues. The CDR3: CASSPGQTGEQYF. The CDR3 DNA reads TGTGCCAGCAGCCCGGGACAAACGGGAGAGCAGTACTTC.

The chain employs TRBV15 and TRBJ2-5; 8 bases are shared with TRBD1. In germline, CDR1 is LNHNV, CDR2 YYDKDF (reference sequence). V shed 0 bases, J shed 5 bases, and the junction held 11 bases outside the gene matches. CDR3 size: 17 residues. CDR3 DNA sequence: TGTGCCACCAGCAGAGATCATTTTGTACAGGGGGGCGAGACCCAGTACTTC. This encodes CATSRDHFVQGGETQYF.

The chain joins TRBV28 to TRBJ2-5; weak D call: TRBD2 (6 bases). This CDR3 is built from 14 residues. Germline values: CDR1 MDHEN, CDR2 SYDVKM. V lost 5 bases and J 1 base, leaving 11 bases between the germline ends. CDR3 coding DNA: TGTGCCAGCAGTCCTCCCGGGGGCCAAGAGACCCAGTACTTC. It encodes CASSPPGGQETQYF.